The 9 T cell receptor beta chains below were found in one sample sequenced in a study of T-cell reconstitution after alpha-beta-depleted transplantation in children. The authors prepared the TCRbeta library with unique molecular identifiers. TCRdb reprocessed the PCR reads with MiXCR, giving one entry per CDR3 protein. There are about 200,000 distinct CDR3 sequences in the sample; more than 15% occur only once, and around 44% lies in the top ten. The sequenced sample was PBMCs, mostly from graft donor cells, obtained 360 days after TCRalphabeta/CD19-depleted stem cell transplant. All receptors derive from a male patient aged 2-10 years who had a stem cell transplant for acute lymphoblastic leukemia, so the T cells may come from the graft donor.

This clonotype was seen only a few times. The chain joins TRBV28 to TRBJ2-7; D remains unclear. The CDR3 consists of 12 residues. CDR1 and CDR2 from the germline V gene are MDHEN and SYDVKM. Trimming cost V 2 bases and J 7 bases, with 9 bases left between them. The CDR3 spells CASSLGAREQYF. The CDR3 DNA reads as TGTGCCAGCAGTTTAGGAGCCCGGGAGCAGTACTTC.

In this sample, this clonotype turned up a few times. The rearrangement joins TRBV27 to TRBJ2-3; no clear D gene. Trimming stripped 5 bases from V and 5 bases from J, with 5 bases between. The CDR3 consists of 11 residues. Per germline, CDR1 MNHEY and CDR2 SMNVEV (reference sequence). CDR3: CASSEKDTQYF. DNA of the CDR3: TGTGCCAGCAGTGAGAAAGATACGCAGTATTTT.

The chain recombines TRBV5-6 with TRBJ2-4, with D hard to call. The germline V and J ends were trimmed by 0 bases and 0 bases, with 13 bases remaining between them. The germline V gene encodes CDR1 SGHDT and CDR2 YYEEEE. The CDR3 is 17 residues long. The CDR3 is CASSLVVGRLAKNIQYF. For the CDR3, the DNA is TGTGCCAGCAGCTTGGTGGTCGGGCGACTAGCCAAAAACATTCAGTACTTC.

This clonotype was seen at least ten times. This sequence joins TRBV3-1 and TRBJ2-1; TRBD1 aligns across 8 bases. CDR3 length: 19 amino acids. The J segment lost 4 bases and the V segment lost 1 base, leaving 15 bases of the junction unmatched. Germline CDR1 is LGHDT and CDR2 is YNNKEL (reference sequence). The CDR3 DNA follows: TGTGCCAGCAGCCAAGCAGTCCTTGATGGACAGGGAAAATACAATGAGCAGTTCTTC. Translation gives CASSQAVLDGQGKYNEQFF.

The table lists this clonotype with a few counts. The V and J genes are TRBV5-1 and TRBJ2-7; tentatively, D is TRBD2 (7 bases). Per germline, CDR1 SGHRS and CDR2 YFSETQ. Trimming pared 4 bases from V and 13 bases from J, leaving 18 bases between. The CDR3 loop spans 12 amino acids. CDR3 protein: CASSPGGPTSYF. CDR3 in DNA: TGCGCCAGCAGCCCCGGGGGGCCGACAAGCTACTTC.

In this sample, this clonotype turned up a few times. The chain combines TRBV20-1 with TRBJ2-3; weak D call: TRBD1 (5 bases). Germline V gene lookup returns CDR1 DFQATT and CDR2 SNEGSKA (reference sequence). CDR3 length: 13 residues. V was shortened by 2 bases and J by 4 bases, with 10 bases between the two germline ends. This chain's CDR3 is CSARSPQADTQYF. As DNA, the CDR3 is TGCAGTGCTAGATCCCCACAGGCAGATACGCAGTATTTT.

Only a few counts were recorded for this clonotype. The V call is TRBV10-3, the J call TRBJ1-1; 7 bases align to TRBD1. CDR1 is ENHRY, CDR2 SYGVKD, per germline. V shed 6 bases, J shed 5 bases, and the junction held 6 bases outside the gene matches. CDR3 length equals 13 residues. The CDR3 sequence: CAIRPDRETEAFF. CDR3 sequence (DNA): TGTGCCATCAGACCAGACAGGGAGACTGAAGCTTTCTTT.

The chain employs TRBV11-2 and TRBJ1-2, with TRBD1 identical over 7 bases. V lost 0 bases and J lost 3; bases outside the gene matches: 13. CDR1 and CDR2 from the germline V gene are SGHAT and FQNNGV. This CDR3 is built from 18 residues. DNA for the CDR3: TGTGCCAGCAGCTTAGATGCTGACGCGACAGGGTACGACTATGGCTACACCTTC. Residues: CASSLDADATGYDYGYTF.

This clonotype was recorded a few times. The chain joins TRBV27 to TRBJ2-3; either TRBD1 or TRBD2 may supply D (5 bases each). This CDR3 has 15 residues. CDR1 is MNHEY, CDR2 SMNVEV, per germline (reference sequence). Trimming cost V 2 bases and J 1 base, with 10 bases left between them. CDR3 in amino acids: CASSLEVGRTDTQYF. DNA of the CDR3: TGTGCCAGCAGTTTAGAGGTGGGACGCACAGATACGCAGTATTTT.